The 12 T cell receptor beta chains in this list originate from one sample, sequenced in a study of cytomegalovirus exposure and HLA in healthy donors. Repertoires were generated with immunoSEQ multiplex PCR, while TCRdb's copy carries only in-frame clones and drops some. This sample yields some 150,000 clones, of which 75% to 90% are seen a single time; 20% to 25% belongs to the top ten. The source material was PBMCs. These receptors originate from a man younger than 30 in good health and CMV-seropositive.

The chain employs TRBV9 and TRBJ2-2, with TRBD2 matching 7 bases. Trimming at V came to 0 bases and at J to 2 bases, leaving 4 bases not matched to a gene. This CDR3 region has 16 residues. Germline V gene lookup returns CDR1 SGDLS and CDR2 YYNGEE. This CDR3 is CASSVVASGNTGELFF. The CDR3 DNA is TGTGCCAGCAGCGTAGTGGCTAGCGGTAACACCGGGGAGCTGTTTTTT.

The CDR3 loop is CASSPGNWGYTF. The CDR3 DNA sequence: TGTGCCAGCAGTCCGGGGAATTGGGGCTACACCTTC. This sequence joins TRBV6-5 and TRBJ1-2, with D hard to call. Trimming shortened V by 5 bases and J by 8 bases, and 12 bases separated the two germline ends. This CDR3 is 12 amino acids long. In germline, CDR1 is MNHEY, CDR2 SVGAGI.

V usage is TRBV5-1 and J usage is TRBJ1-1; 10 bases line up with TRBD1. Trimming at V came to 5 bases and at J to 3 bases, leaving 1 base not matched to a gene. The germline V gene has CDR1 SGHRS and CDR2 YFSETQ. The CDR3 totals 13 residues. CDR3 in DNA: TGCGCCAGCAGAGGACAGGGGGACACTGAAGCTTTCTTT. Residues: CASRGQGDTEAFF.

This clone has only one observation. The V and J genes are TRBV27 and TRBJ1-4; 8 nucleotides match TRBD1. V gave up 5 bases and J gave up 8 bases; unmatched junction bases: 13. Germline V gene data show CDR1 as MNHEY and CDR2 as SMNVEV (reference sequence). This CDR3 contains 16 residues. The CDR3 DNA reads as TGTGCCAGCAGTCCCTTTCGGACAGGGAGGGGGGAAAAACTGTTTTTT. It encodes CASSPFRTGRGEKLFF.

The chain has TRBV4-3 and TRBJ2-2; D remains ambiguous. This CDR3 contains 17 residues. Germline V lookup: CDR1 LGHNA, CDR2 YSLEER. V was pared by 0 bases and J by 3 bases, with 14 bases between. CDR3 region: CASSQDEPGSDTGELFF. The CDR3, as DNA: TGCGCCAGCAGCCAAGATGAACCGGGTTCGGACACCGGGGAGCTGTTTTTT.

The chain uses TRBV7-3 and TRBJ2-3, with D perhaps TRBD2 (6 bases). There are 13 residues in the CDR3. Germline CDR1 and CDR2: SGHTA and FQGTGA. Trimming cost V 3 bases and J 4 bases, with 8 bases left between them. The chain's CDR3 is CASSFSGSDTQYF. Written as DNA, the CDR3 is TGTGCCAGCAGCTTTAGCGGATCAGATACGCAGTATTTT.

The chain has TRBV7-2 and TRBJ1-1; tentative D call: TRBD1 (5 bases). This CDR3 contains 15 residues. The V and J ends lost 5 bases and 1 base respectively, with 14 bases between them. CDR1 and CDR2 from the germline V gene are SGHTA and FQGNSA. CDR3 region: CASSQDSGWNTEAFF. DNA for the CDR3: TGTGCCAGCAGCCAAGACAGCGGGTGGAACACTGAAGCTTTCTTT.

The chain carries TRBV27 and TRBJ1-3, with a tentative D call TRBD1 (5 bases). Per germline, CDR1 MNHEY and CDR2 SMNVEV (reference sequence). The CDR3 consists of 16 residues. The V and J ends lost 2 bases and 3 bases respectively, with 14 bases between them. The CDR3 here is CASSLPKKGCGNTIYF. The DNA of the CDR3 is TGTGCCAGCAGTTTACCGAAAAAGGGGTGTGGAAACACCATATATTTT.

The rearrangement uses TRBV19 and TRBJ2-7; 7 nucleotides align to TRBD2. The length of the CDR3 is 14 residues. Germline CDR1 and CDR2: LNHDA and SQIVND (reference sequence). With 4 bases clipped from V and 0 bases from J, the junction kept 3 bases outside the gene matches. The CDR3 nucleotides read TGTGCCAGTAGTACCGGGGGGAGCTCCTACGAGCAGTACTTC. It encodes CASSTGGSSYEQYF.

The V gene is TRBV15, the J gene TRBJ1-1, with TRBD1 matching over 7 bases. V shed 3 bases, J shed 0 bases, and the junction held 4 bases outside the gene matches. Germline V gene lookup returns CDR1 LNHNV and CDR2 YYDKDF (reference sequence). The CDR3 is 15 amino acids. CDR3 sequence: CATSRRTGLNTEAFF. The CDR3 coding sequence is TGTGCCACCAGCAGGAGGACAGGCCTGAACACTGAAGCTTTCTTT. Full variable domain (rest looked up from reference TRBV15 and TRBJ1-1): DAMVIQNPRYQVTQFGKPVTLSCSQTLNHNVMYWYQQKSSQAPKLLFHYYDKDFNNEADTPDNFQSRRPNTSFCFLDIRSPGLGDTAMYLCATSRRTGLNTEAFFGQGTRLTVV.

This chain links TRBV6-1 with TRBJ1-5; D is possibly TRBD1 (5 bases). The germline CDR1 and CDR2 sequences are MNHNS and SASEGT. This CDR3 contains 15 residues. The V end lost 10 bases, the J end lost 2 bases, and 18 bases lay between the germline ends. For the CDR3, the DNA is TGTGCCACCCAGCAGCAGGGATTTGGCAATCAGCCCCAGCATTTT. Its translation: CATQQQGFGNQPQHF.

The chain recombines TRBV29-1 with TRBJ1-2; tentative D call: TRBD1 (6 bases). Germline CDR1 reads SQVTM; CDR2 reads ANQGSEA. Between the trimmed V and J ends, which lost 0 bases and 1 base, there was a span of 9 bases. CDR3 length: 14 amino acids. The DNA of the CDR3 is TGCAGCGTTGAAGAAGACAGGCTTAACTATGGCTACACCTTC. It is translated as CSVEEDRLNYGYTF.